This record looks at one T cell receptor beta chain sequence and its context. At one boundary the junction diverges from the germline segment, which might be a read error. The CDR3 covers 13 residues. Germline loops: CDR1 SNHLY, CDR2 FYNNEI. TCRdb ran MiXCR on the RT-PCR reads and lists one entry per CDR3 protein. The table includes around 700,000 distinct CDR3 sequences, 12% to 15% detected once. The J gene is TRBJ1-1, the V gene TRBV2; no clear D. The sample taken for sequencing was memory CD4+ T cells from blood. This receptor was taken from a female donor in good health, serving as a healthy control. For the CDR3, the DNA is TGTGCCAGCACTGAAGAAGCTTTAACTGGGGCTTTCTTT. The encoded protein is CASTEEALTGAFF.